The text below deals with one T cell receptor beta chain. The antigen is undetermined. The naive CD8 fraction comprised CD45RO-negative cells positively selected for CCR7 and excluded terminally differentiated effector memory CD45RA+ cells. The CDR3 loop spans 15 amino acids. CDR1 and CDR2 (germline): MNHNS, SASEGT. Trimming took off 5 bases at V and 2 bases at J, with 15 bases between the two ends. This sample is drawn from a study of shared clonotypes between healthy human individuals. Overall study findings and caveats: The study found roughly 5% of naive CD4 clonotypes shared across several donors.

Sorted-subset replicate PCR reactions contained 200 to 250 ng DNA, corresponding to approximately 30,000 T cell genomes. TCRdb keeps only in-frame clones here, not all; method: immunoSEQ multiplex PCR. The sample holds around 2,000,000 clones, around 96% seen once. This chain uses TRBV6-1 with TRBJ1-2; D is unresolved. The sequence was collected from a man younger than 30 in good health. The sequencing input was naive CD8+ T cells sorted from blood. CDR3 coding DNA: TGTGCCAGCAGTCTTAACAGAGGCTCAAACTATGGCTACACCTTC. Amino acids: CASSLNRGSNYGYTF.